This T cell receptor beta chain emerged from a study of Ad26.COV2.S vaccination and SARS-CoV-2 variants. Overall study context: Ad26.COV2.S given intramuscularly, once or twice 56 days apart.

Treatment denoted: about 20 received Ad26.COV2.S at low or high dose, single or two shots; about 5 received placebo; per-sample allocation not given. Following the first vaccine or placebo injection, samples were taken on day 63. CDR1 is SGHDT, CDR2 YYEEEE, per germline. The V end was cut by 4 bases, the J end by 0 bases, with 11 bases between. This CDR3 has 15 residues. TCRdb's copy holds only in-frame clones and misses some; the assay was immunoSEQ multiplex PCR. This table holds 350,000 to 400,000 clones, 70% to 90% found once. The rearrangement links TRBV5-6 to TRBJ1-5; a possible D gene is TRBD1 (6 bases). The sequence came from a person aged 18 to 65 who received the Ad26.COV2.S COVID-19 vaccine or a placebo. This specimen was peripheral blood, taken in a trial of Ad26.COV2.S vaccine versus placebo. The CDR3 DNA reads as TGTGCCAGCAGCACCTACAGGGATAGCAATCAGCCCCAGCATTTT. It translates to CASSTYRDSNQPQHF.